This T cell receptor (beta chain) comes out of a study of T cell responses to AZD1222 COVID-19 vaccine. Study context: Pooled in the analysis were second doses at about 4 or about 12 weeks. Study-level findings and limits: Mostly white British, mostly female donors; authors suggested clonal diversity may be underestimated. Spike-specific TCR breadth and depth rose after two AZD1222 doses. Spike-spanning, vaccine-associated CD4 TCRs were dominant at 160-218 and 743-854.

Assay: immunoSEQ multiplex PCR; the TCRdb copy retains only in-frame clones and omits some. The table has under 70,000 clones, 76% seen once; the top ten hold about 14%. On this clone: Antigen unknown.

The CDR3 runs 16 residues. V trimming: 3 bases; J trimming: 2 bases; junction bases outside the gene matches: 7. Germline loops: CDR1 KGHSH, CDR2 LQKENI. This TCR derives from an adult in good health. The chain joins TRBV18 to TRBJ2-3; 8 bases line up with TRBD1. The input for sequencing was peripheral blood, taken on day 0 of AZD1222 vaccination. In DNA, the CDR3 is TGTGCCAGCTCACCCTTGGACAGGGAAAACACAGATACGCAGTATTTT. This sequence encodes CASSPLDRENTDTQYF.